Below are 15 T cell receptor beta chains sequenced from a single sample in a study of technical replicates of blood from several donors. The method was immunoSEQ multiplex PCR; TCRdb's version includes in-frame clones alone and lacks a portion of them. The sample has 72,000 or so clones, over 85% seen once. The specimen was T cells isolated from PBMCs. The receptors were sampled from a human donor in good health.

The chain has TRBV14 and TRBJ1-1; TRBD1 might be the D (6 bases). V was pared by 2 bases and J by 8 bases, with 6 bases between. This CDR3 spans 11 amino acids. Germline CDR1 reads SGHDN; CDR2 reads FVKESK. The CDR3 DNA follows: TGTGCCAGCAGCCAACAGGGGGAAGCTTTCTTT. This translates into CASSQQGEAFF.

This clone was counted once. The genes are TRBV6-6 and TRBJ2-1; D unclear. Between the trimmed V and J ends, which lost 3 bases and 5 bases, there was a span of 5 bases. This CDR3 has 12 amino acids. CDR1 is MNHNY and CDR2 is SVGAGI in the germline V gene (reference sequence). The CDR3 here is CASSYIDNEQFF. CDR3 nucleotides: TGTGCCAGCAGTTATATCGACAATGAGCAGTTCTTC.

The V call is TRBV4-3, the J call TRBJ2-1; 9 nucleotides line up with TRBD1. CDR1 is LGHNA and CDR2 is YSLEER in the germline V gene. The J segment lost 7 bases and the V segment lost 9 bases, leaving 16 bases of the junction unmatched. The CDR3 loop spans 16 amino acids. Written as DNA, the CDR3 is TGCGCCAGTTCCATGACAGGGGGATATCTGGGGAATGAGCAGTTCTTC. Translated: CASSMTGGYLGNEQFF.

The CDR3 is CASSFGRGIEKLFF. The CDR3 region has the DNA TGCGCCAGCAGCTTTGGGAGGGGGATAGAAAAACTGTTTTTT. The chain couples TRBV5-1 to TRBJ1-4, with D possibly matching TRBD1 (6 bases). The CDR3 spans 14 residues. The V and J ends lost 2 bases and 8 bases respectively, with 13 bases between them. The germline V gene encodes CDR1 SGHRS and CDR2 YFSETQ. The entire variable domain, with the rest obtained from reference TRBV5-1 and TRBJ1-4, is as follows: KAGVTQTPRYLIKTRGQQVTLSCSPISGHRSVSWYQQTPGQGLQFLFEYFSETQRNKGNFPGRFSGRQFSNSRSEMNVSTLELGDSALYLCASSFGRGIEKLFFGSGTQLSVL.

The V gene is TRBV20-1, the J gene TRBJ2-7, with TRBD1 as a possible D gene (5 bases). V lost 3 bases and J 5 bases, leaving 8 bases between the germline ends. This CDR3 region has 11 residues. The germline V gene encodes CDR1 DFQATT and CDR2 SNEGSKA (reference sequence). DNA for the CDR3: TGCAGTGCTAGGACAGACCACGAGCAGTACTTC. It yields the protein CSARTDHEQYF.

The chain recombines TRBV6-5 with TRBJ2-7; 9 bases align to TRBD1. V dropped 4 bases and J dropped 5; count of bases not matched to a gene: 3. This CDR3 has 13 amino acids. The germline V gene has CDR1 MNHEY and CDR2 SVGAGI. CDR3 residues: CASSWTGVHEQYF. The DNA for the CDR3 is TGTGCCAGCAGTTGGACAGGGGTCCACGAGCAGTACTTC.

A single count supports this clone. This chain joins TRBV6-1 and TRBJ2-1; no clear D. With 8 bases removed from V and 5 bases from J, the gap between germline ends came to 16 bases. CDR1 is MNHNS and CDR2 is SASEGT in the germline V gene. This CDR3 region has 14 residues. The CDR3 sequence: CASFAFTGDNEQFF. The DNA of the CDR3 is TGTGCCAGCTTTGCCTTCACCGGTGACAATGAGCAGTTCTTC.

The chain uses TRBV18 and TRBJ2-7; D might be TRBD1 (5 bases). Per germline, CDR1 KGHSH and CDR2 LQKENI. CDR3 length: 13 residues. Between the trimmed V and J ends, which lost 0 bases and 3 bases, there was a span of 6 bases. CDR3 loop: CASSPPGLYEQYF. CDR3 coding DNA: TGTGCCAGCTCACCACCGGGGCTCTACGAGCAGTACTTC.

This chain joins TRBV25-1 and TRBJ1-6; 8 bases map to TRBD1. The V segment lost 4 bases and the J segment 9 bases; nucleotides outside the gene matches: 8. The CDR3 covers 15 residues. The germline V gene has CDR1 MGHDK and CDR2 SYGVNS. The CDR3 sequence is CASSASGTGASPLHF. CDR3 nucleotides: TGTGCCAGCAGTGCCTCCGGGACAGGTGCTTCACCCCTCCACTTT.

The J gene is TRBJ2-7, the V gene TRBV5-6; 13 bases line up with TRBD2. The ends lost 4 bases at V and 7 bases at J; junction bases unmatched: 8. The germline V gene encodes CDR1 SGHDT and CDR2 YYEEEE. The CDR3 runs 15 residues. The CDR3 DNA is TGTGCCAGCAGCGTGACTAGCGGGAGGTTTGAGGAGCAGTACTTC. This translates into CASSVTSGRFEEQYF.

CDR3 protein: CASSFSQGNLNEQFF. The CDR3 nucleotides read TGCGCCAGCAGCTTCAGCCAGGGAAATTTGAATGAGCAGTTCTTC. The rearrangement joins TRBV5-1 to TRBJ2-1; possibly TRBD1 for D (5 bases). Germline CDR1 SGHRS, CDR2 YFSETQ. V lost 2 bases and J lost 7, with 16 bases in between. The CDR3 length is 15 residues.

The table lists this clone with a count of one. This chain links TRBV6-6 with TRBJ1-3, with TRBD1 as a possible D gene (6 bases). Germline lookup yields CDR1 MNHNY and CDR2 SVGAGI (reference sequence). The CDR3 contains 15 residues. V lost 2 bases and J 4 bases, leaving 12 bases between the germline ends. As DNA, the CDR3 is TGTGCCAGCAGTTACAACTTGGGGGCGGGAAACACCATATATTTT. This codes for CASSYNLGAGNTIYF.

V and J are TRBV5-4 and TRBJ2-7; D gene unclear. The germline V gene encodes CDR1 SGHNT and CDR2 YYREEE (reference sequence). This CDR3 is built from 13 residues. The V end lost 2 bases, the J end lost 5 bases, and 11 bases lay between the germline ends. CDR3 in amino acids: CASSLRSGDEQYF. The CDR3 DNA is TGTGCCAGCAGCTTACGGAGTGGCGACGAGCAGTACTTC.

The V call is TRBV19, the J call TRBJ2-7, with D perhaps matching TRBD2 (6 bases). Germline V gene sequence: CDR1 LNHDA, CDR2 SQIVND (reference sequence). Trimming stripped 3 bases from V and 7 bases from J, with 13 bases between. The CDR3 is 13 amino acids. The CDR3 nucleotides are TGTGCCAGTAGTATTGGGAGGAACGGGGAGCAGTACTTC. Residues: CASSIGRNGEQYF. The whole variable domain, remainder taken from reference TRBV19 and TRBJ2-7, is DGGITQSPKYLFRKEGQNVTLSCEQNLNHDAMYWYRQDPGQGLRLIYYSQIVNDFQKGDIAEGYSVSREKKESFPLTVTSAQKNPTAFYLCASSIGRNGEQYFGPGTRLTVT.

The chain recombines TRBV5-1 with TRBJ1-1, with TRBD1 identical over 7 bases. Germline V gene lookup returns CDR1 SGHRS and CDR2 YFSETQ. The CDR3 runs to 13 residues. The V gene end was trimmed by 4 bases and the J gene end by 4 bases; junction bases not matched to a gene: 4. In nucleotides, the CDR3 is TGCGCCAGCAGCCCCACAGGGGTCACTGAAGCTTTCTTT. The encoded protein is CASSPTGVTEAFF.